This TCR beta chain was documented in a study of identical twins. The CDR3 loop spans 18 amino acids. V was shortened by 1 base and J by 2 bases, with 18 bases between the two germline ends. Germline V lookup: CDR1 LGHNA, CDR2 YNFKEQ. TCRdb reprocessed the 5' RACE reads with MiXCR, giving one entry per CDR3 protein. The table records hundreds of thousands of distinct CDR3 sequences, 6.5% to 9.5% of them present only once. The sample was also linked to a second study, of yellow fever vaccine responses in identical twins.

Sequencing was carried out using memory (CD45RO+) T cells sorted from blood. This TCR came from a young woman in good health. The rearrangement uses TRBV4-2 and TRBJ2-1, with D possibly TRBD2 on 6 matching bases. CDR3 residues: CASSQGPAVGGAYNEQFF. In DNA, the CDR3 is TGTGCCAGCAGCCAAGGTCCAGCCGTAGGAGGGGCCTACAATGAGCAGTTCTTC.